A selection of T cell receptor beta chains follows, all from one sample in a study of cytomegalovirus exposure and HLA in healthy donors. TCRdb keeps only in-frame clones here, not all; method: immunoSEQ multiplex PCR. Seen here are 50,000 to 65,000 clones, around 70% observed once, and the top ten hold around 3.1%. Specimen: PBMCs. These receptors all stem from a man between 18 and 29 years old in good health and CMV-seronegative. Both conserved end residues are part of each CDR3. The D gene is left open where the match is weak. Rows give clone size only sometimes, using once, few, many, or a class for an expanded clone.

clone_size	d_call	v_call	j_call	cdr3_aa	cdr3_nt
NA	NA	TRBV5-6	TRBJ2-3	CASSSGTDTQYF	TGTGCCAGCAGCTCAGGCACAGATACGCAGTATTTT
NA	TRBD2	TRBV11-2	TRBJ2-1	CASSLGLAAYNEQFF	TGTGCCAGCAGCTTAGGGCTAGCGGCATACAATGAGCAGTTCTTC
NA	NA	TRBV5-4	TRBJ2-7	CASSLERYEQYF	TGTGCCAGCAGCTTGGAGAGATACGAGCAGTACTTC
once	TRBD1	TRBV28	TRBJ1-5	CASGTGANQPQHF	TGTGCCAGCGGAACAGGGGCAAATCAGCCCCAGCATTTT
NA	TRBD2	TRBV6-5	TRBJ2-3	CATGLAGEVDTQYF	TGTGCCACTGGACTAGCGGGAGAGGTAGATACGCAGTATTTT
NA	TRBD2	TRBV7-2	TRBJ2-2	CASSVTSGKGSGELFF	TGTGCCAGCAGCGTGACTAGCGGGAAAGGGTCCGGGGAGCTGTTTTTT
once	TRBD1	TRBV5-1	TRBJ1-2	CASSLGQGPGRDGYTF	TGCGCCAGCAGCTTGGGACAGGGGCCCGGGCGGGATGGCTACACCTTC
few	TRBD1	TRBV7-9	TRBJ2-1	CASSLEPGQGHHEQFF	TGTGCCAGCAGCTTAGAGCCGGGACAGGGTCACCATGAGCAGTTCTTC
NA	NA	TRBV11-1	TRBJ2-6	CASSLSGGANVLTF	TGTGCCAGCAGCTTATCAGGTGGGGCCAACGTCCTGACTTTC
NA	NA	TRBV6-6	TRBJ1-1	CASSYDRYREEAFF	TGTGCCAGCAGTTACGATCGATACAGGGAGGAAGCTTTCTTT
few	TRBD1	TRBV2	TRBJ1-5	CASTSGQGHNQPQHF	TGTGCCAGCACCTCGGGACAGGGTCACAATCAGCCCCAGCATTTT
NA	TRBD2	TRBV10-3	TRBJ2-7	CAITREPPLYEQYF	TGTGCCATCACGCGGGAGCCCCCCCTCTACGAGCAGTACTTC
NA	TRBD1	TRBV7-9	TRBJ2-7	CASSRWTGDPTYEQYF	TGTGCCAGCAGCCGATGGACAGGGGACCCAACCTACGAGCAGTACTTC
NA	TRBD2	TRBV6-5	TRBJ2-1	CASSYPAGGSYNEQFF	TGTGCCAGCAGTTATCCCGCGGGAGGGTCCTACAATGAGCAGTTCTTC
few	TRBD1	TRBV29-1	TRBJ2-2	CSVTPGQGITGELFF	TGCAGCGTTACTCCGGGACAGGGGATAACCGGGGAGCTGTTTTTT
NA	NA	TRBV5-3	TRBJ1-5	CARRIPTGQPQHF	TGTGCCAGAAGGATTCCGACGGGTCAGCCCCAGCATTTT
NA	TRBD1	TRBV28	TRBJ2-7	CASSTSGTGVREQYF	TGTGCCAGCAGTACTTCCGGGACAGGGGTCCGGGAGCAGTACTTC
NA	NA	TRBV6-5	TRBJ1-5	CATRLAQFPNQPQHF	TGTGCCACACGACTCGCGCAGTTCCCCAATCAGCCCCAGCATTTT
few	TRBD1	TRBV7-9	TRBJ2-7	CASALTGPYEQYF	TGTGCCAGCGCCTTGACAGGGCCCTACGAGCAGTACTTC
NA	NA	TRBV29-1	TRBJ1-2	CSVGRTEINYGYTF	TGCAGCGTTGGAAGGACAGAGATAAACTATGGCTACACCTTC
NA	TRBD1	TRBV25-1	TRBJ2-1	CASSAGTGTHNEQFF	TGTGCCAGCAGTGCCGGGACAGGAACTCACAATGAGCAGTTCTTC
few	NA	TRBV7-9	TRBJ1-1	CASSLGQVFQNTEAFF	TGTGCCAGCAGCTTAGGACAGGTCTTCCAGAACACTGAAGCTTTCTTT
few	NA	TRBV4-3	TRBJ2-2	CASSQDRGSNTGELFF	TGCGCCAGCAGCCAAGATAGGGGATCGAACACCGGGGAGCTGTTTTTT
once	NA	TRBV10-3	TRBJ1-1	CAISKGTEAFF	TGTGCCATCAGTAAGGGGACTGAAGCTTTCTTT
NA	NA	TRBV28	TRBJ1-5	CASSRTPNQPQHF	TGTGCCAGCAGTCGGACACCAAATCAGCCCCAGCATTTT
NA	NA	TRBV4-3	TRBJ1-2	CASSQEGTPGHYGYTF	TGCGCCAGCAGCCAAGAAGGGACACCGGGGCACTATGGCTACACCTTC
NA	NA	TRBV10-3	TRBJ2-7	CAISAAQSEVTNEQYF	TGTGCCATCAGTGCGGCGCAGTCAGAGGTGACTAACGAGCAGTACTTC
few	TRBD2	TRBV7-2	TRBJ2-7	CASSLGTSGGQYF	TGTGCCAGCAGCTTAGGGACTAGCGGTGGGCAGTACTTC
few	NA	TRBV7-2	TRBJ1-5	CASSLGPSYQPQHF	TGTGCCAGCAGCTTGGGGCCATCCTATCAGCCCCAGCATTTT
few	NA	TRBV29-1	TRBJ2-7	CSAMYTREQYF	TGCAGCGCCATGTACACCCGTGAGCAGTACTTC
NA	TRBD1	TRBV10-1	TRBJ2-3	CASSGTGGADTQYF	TGCGCCAGCAGTGGGACAGGGGGCGCAGATACGCAGTATTTT
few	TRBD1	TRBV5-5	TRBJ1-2	CASSLLDKGASDYGYTF	TGTGCCAGCAGCTTGTTAGATAAGGGGGCGAGCGACTATGGCTACACCTTC
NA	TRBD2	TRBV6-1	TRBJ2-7	CASRSGRAYEQYF	TGTGCCAGCAGGAGCGGGAGGGCCTACGAGCAGTACTTC
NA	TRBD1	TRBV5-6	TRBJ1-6	CASSPNTGESNSPLHF	TGTGCCAGCAGCCCAAACACAGGGGAGAGTAATTCACCCCTCCACTTT
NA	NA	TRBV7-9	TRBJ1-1	CASSLQTGGATEAFF	TGTGCCAGCAGTCTTCAAACCGGCGGGGCCACTGAAGCTTTCTTT
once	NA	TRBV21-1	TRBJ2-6	CGNVDSHSGANVLTF	TGTGGAAACGTCGACAGCCACTCTGGGGCCAACGTCCTGACTTTC
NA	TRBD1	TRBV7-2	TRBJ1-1	CASSWGDRRNTEAFF	TGTGCCAGCAGCTGGGGGGACAGGCGAAACACTGAAGCTTTCTTT
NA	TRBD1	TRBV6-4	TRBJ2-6	CASSAWTGVATGANVLTF	TGTGCCAGCAGTGCCTGGACAGGGGTGGCAACTGGGGCCAACGTCCTGACTTTC
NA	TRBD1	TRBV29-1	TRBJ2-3	CSEDRGLEFADTQYF	TGCAGCGAGGACAGGGGCCTTGAGTTTGCAGATACGCAGTATTTT
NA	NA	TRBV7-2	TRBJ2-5	CASSLDTQVTQYF	TGTGCCAGCAGCTTGGACACCCAGGTGACCCAGTACTTC
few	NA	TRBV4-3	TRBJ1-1	CASSKAGVGSTEAFF	TGCGCCAGCAGCAAAGCAGGGGTGGGGAGCACTGAAGCTTTCTTT
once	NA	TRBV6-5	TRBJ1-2	CASSYSDRLEGGYTF	TGTGCCAGCAGTTACTCCGACAGGCTCGAGGGTGGCTACACCTTC
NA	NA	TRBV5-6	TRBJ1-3	CASSLSGAGNTIYF	TGTGCCAGCAGCTTATCAGGGGCAGGAAACACCATATATTTT
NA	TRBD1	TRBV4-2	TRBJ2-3	CASSRQGASGTDTQYF	TGTGCCAGCAGCCGACAGGGGGCCTCGGGCACAGATACGCAGTATTTT
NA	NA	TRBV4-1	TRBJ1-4	CASSQVGFNEKLFF	TGCGCCAGCAGCCAAGTTGGCTTCAATGAAAAACTGTTTTTT
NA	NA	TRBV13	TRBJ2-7	CASSLVSGNYEQYF	TGTGCCAGCAGCTTAGTTAGCGGTAACTACGAGCAGTACTTC
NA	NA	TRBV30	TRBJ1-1	CAWRATRGGGEAFF	TGTGCCTGGAGGGCGACCAGGGGCGGTGGTGAAGCTTTCTTT
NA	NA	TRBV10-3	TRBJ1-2	CAISESSWQGGSYTF	TGTGCCATCAGTGAGTCGAGCTGGCAGGGAGGCAGCTACACCTTC
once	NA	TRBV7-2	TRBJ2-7	CASRHQKPGEQYF	TGTGCCAGCAGACATCAAAAACCTGGCGAGCAGTACTTC
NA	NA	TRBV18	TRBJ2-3	CASSRDSGWTDTQYF	TGTGCCAGCTCTCGAGACTCGGGGTGGACAGATACGCAGTATTTT
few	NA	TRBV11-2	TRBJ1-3	CASSSRVDTIYF	TGTGCCAGCAGCTCGAGGGTCGACACCATATATTTT
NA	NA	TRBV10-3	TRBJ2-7	CAISEPSQGLIPYEQYF	TGTGCCATCAGTGAGCCTTCACAGGGTTTAATCCCCTACGAGCAGTACTTC
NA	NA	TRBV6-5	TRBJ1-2	CASSYDRSNYGYTF	TGTGCCAGCAGTTACGACAGATCTAACTATGGCTACACCTTC
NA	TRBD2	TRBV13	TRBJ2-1	CASSLGLAGEGEQFF	TGTGCCAGCAGCTTGGGACTAGCGGGAGAAGGTGAGCAGTTCTTC
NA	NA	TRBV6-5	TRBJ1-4	CASKAVINEKLFF	TGTGCCAGCAAGGCGGTCATTAATGAAAAACTGTTTTTT